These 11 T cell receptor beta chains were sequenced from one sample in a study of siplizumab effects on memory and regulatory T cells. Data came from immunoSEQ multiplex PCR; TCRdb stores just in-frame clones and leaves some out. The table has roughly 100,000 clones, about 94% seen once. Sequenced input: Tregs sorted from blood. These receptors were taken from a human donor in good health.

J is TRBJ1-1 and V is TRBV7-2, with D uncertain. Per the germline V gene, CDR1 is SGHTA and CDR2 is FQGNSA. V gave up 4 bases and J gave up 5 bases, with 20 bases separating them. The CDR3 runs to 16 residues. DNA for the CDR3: TGTGCCAGCAGCTCCCCCCTGGCGGGCAAAGCTACTGAAGCTTTCTTT. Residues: CASSSPLAGKATEAFF.

In DNA, the CDR3 is TGTGCCAGCAGCTTAGTAACAGGGCCGAACACCGGGGAGCTGTTTTTT. Protein sequence: CASSLVTGPNTGELFF. The chain uses TRBV7-8 and TRBJ2-2; perhaps TRBD1 as D (6 bases). With 1 base removed from V and 0 bases from J, the gap between germline ends came to 9 bases. The V gene's germline CDR1 is SGHVS and CDR2 FQNEAQ. The CDR3 loop spans 16 amino acids.

The CDR3 spells CASSSPQQDTQYF. CDR3 sequence (DNA): TGTGCCAGCAGCTCCCCACAGCAAGATACGCAGTATTTT. The chain carries TRBV11-3 and TRBJ2-3, with no clear D. Trimming took 4 bases from V and 5 from J, leaving 10 bases between them. The CDR3 totals 13 residues. CDR1 SGHNT and CDR2 YENEEA come from the germline V gene. Filled out from reference TRBV11-3 and TRBJ2-3, the complete variable domain reads EAGVVQSPRYKIIEKKQPVAFWCNPISGHNTLYWYLQNLGQGPELLIRYENEEAVDDSQLPKDRFSAERLKGVDSTLKIQPAELGDSAVYLCASSSPQQDTQYFGPGTRLTVL.

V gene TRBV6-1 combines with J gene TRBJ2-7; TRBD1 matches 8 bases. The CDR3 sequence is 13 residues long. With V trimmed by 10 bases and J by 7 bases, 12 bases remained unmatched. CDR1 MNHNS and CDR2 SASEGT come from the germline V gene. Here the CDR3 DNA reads TGTGCCACCCCCCCCGGCAGGGGGCTTGAGCAGTACTTC. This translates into CATPPGRGLEQYF.

CDR3 in amino acids: CASSSPSGGSNEKLFF. The CDR3 DNA reads TGTGCCAGCAGCTCACCAAGCGGGGGCTCTAATGAAAAACTGTTTTTT. This rearrangement joins TRBV5-4 to TRBJ1-4; a possible D gene is TRBD1 (6 bases). Germline values: CDR1 SGHNT, CDR2 YYREEE (reference sequence). This CDR3 contains 16 residues. V was shortened by 3 bases and J by 3 bases, with 15 bases between the two germline ends.

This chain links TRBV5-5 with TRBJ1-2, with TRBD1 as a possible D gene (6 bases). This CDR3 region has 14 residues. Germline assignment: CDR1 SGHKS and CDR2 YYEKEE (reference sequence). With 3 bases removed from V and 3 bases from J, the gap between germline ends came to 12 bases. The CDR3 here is CASSWGAGDYGYTF. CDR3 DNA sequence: TGTGCCAGCAGCTGGGGAGCAGGGGACTATGGCTACACCTTC.

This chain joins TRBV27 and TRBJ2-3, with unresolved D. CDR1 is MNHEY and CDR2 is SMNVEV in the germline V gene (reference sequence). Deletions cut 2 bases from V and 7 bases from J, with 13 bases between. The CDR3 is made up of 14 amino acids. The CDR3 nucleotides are TGTGCCAGCAGTTTAGGTATTTGGGGTAATACGCAGTATTTT. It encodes CASSLGIWGNTQYF.

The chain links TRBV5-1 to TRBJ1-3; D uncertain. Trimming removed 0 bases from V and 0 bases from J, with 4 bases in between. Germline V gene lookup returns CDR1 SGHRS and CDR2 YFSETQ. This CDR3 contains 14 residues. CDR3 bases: TGCGCCAGCAGCTTGGAAGCCTCTGGAAACACCATATATTTT. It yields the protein CASSLEASGNTIYF. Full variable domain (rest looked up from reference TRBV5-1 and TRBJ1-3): KAGVTQTPRYLIKTRGQQVTLSCSPISGHRSVSWYQQTPGQGLQFLFEYFSETQRNKGNFPGRFSGRQFSNSRSEMNVSTLELGDSALYLCASSLEASGNTIYFGEGSWLTVV.

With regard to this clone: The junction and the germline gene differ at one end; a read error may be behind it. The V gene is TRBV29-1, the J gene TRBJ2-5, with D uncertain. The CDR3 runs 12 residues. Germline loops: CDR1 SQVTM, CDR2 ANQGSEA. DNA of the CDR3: TGCAGCGTTGAAGTAGGACGAGAGGCCCAGTACTTC. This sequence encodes CSVEVGREAQYF.

The CDR3 nucleotides are TGTGCCAGTAGTATGCAGGGGAACACTGAAGCTTTCTTT. Protein sequence: CASSMQGNTEAFF. The chain employs TRBV19 and TRBJ1-1; D perhaps matches TRBD1 (5 bases). Deletions cut 3 bases from V and 1 base from J, with 6 bases between. The V gene's germline CDR1 is LNHDA and CDR2 SQIVND (reference sequence). This CDR3 spans 13 amino acids.

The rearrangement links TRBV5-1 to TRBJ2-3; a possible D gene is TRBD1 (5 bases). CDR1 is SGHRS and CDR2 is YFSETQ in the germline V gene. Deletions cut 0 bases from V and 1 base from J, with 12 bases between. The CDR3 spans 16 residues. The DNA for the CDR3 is TGCGCCAGCAGCTTGGGTCTGGACACCGGCACAGATACGCAGTATTTT. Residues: CASSLGLDTGTDTQYF.